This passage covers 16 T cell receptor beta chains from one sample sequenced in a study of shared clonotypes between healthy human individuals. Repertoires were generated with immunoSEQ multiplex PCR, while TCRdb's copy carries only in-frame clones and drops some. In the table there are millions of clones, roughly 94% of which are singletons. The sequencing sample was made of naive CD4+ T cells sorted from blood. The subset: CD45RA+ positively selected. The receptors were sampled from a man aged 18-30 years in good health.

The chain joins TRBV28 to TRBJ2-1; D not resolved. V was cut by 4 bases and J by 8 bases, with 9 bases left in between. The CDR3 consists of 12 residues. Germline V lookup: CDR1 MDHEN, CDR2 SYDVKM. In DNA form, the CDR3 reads TGTGCCAGCAGTTGGCAGCCCGATGAGCAGTTCTTC. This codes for CASSWQPDEQFF.

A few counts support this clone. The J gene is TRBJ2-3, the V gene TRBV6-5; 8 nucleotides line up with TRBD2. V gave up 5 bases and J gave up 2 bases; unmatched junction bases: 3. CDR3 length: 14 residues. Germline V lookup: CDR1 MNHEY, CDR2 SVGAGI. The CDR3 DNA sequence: TGTGCCAGCAGTCGGACTAGCCCCACAGATACGCAGTATTTT. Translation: CASSRTSPTDTQYF.

CDR3 in amino acids: CASIKGNSYNEQFF. CDR3 nucleotides: TGTGCCAGCATAAAGGGTAACTCCTACAATGAGCAGTTCTTC. The rearrangement links TRBV11-2 to TRBJ2-1; no clear D gene. This CDR3 has 14 amino acids. The V end was cut by 7 bases, the J end by 0 bases, with 10 bases between. Germline assignment: CDR1 SGHAT and CDR2 FQNNGV.

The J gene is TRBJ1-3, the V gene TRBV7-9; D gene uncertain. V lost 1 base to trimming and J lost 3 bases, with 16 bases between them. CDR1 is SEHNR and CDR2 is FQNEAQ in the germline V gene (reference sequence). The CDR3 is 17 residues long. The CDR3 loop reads CASSLGELGTDGNTIYF. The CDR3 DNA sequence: TGTGCCAGCAGCTTAGGAGAACTCGGTACAGATGGAAACACCATATATTTT. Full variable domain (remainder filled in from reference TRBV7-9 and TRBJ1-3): DTGVSQNPRHKITKRGQNVTFRCDPISEHNRLYWYRQTLGQGPEFLTYFQNEAQLEKSRLLSDRFSAERPKGSFSTLEIQRTEQGDSAMYLCASSLGELGTDGNTIYFGEGSWLTVV.

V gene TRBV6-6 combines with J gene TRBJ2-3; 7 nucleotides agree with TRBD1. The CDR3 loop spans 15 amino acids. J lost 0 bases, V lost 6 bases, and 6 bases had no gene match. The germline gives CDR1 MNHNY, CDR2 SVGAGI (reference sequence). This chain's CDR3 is CASRRQGISTDTQYF. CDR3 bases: TGTGCCAGCAGACGACAGGGAATTAGCACAGATACGCAGTATTTT.

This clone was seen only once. The CDR3 is CASSVGRTETQYF. The CDR3 coding sequence is TGCGCCAGCAGCGTTGGTCGGACCGAGACCCAGTACTTC. V gene TRBV5-1 combines with J gene TRBJ2-5; D is unclear. V was clipped by 4 bases and J by 5 bases, with 12 bases between them. CDR1 and CDR2 from the germline V gene are SGHRS and YFSETQ. This CDR3 has 13 amino acids.

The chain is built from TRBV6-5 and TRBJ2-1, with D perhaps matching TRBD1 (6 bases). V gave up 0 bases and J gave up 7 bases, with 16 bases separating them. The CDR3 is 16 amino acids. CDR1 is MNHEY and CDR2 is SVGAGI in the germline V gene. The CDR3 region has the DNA TGTGCCAGCAGTTACTCCTCGGGCCCGAGGGGGAATGAGCAGTTCTTC. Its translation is CASSYSSGPRGNEQFF.

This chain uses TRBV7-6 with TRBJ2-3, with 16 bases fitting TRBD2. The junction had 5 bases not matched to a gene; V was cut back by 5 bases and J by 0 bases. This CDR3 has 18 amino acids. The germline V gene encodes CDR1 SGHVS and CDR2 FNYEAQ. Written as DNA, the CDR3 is TGTGCCAGCAGCAGGGGACTAGCGGGGGGGACTAGCACAGATACGCAGTATTTT. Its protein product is CASSRGLAGGTSTDTQYF.

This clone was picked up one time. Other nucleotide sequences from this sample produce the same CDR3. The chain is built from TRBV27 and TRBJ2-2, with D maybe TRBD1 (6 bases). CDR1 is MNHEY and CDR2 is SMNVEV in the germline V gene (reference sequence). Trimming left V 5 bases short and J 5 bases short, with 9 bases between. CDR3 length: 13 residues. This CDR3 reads CASSLRGTGELFF. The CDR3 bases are TGTGCCAGCAGTCTAAGGGGGACCGGGGAGCTGTTTTTT.

CDR3 in amino acids: CASPRGLEYGYTF. In DNA, the CDR3 is TGTGCCAGCCCCAGGGGGCTTGAGTATGGCTACACCTTC. The chain recombines TRBV25-1 with TRBJ1-2; 8 nucleotides align to TRBD1. The germline V gene encodes CDR1 MGHDK and CDR2 SYGVNS. There are 13 residues in the CDR3. Germline trimming cut 8 bases from V and 5 bases from J; bases unmatched to any gene: 7.

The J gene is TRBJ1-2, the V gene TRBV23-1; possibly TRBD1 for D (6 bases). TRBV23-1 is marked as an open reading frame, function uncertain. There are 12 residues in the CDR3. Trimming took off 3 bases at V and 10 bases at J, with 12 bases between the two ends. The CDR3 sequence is CASSQNRASYTF. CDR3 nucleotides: TGCGCCAGCAGTCAGAACAGGGCATCCTACACCTTC.

The CDR3, as DNA: TGTGCCATCAGTGGTGGTGACGGGACAGGGTTTAACGAGCAGTACTTC. Protein: CAISGGDGTGFNEQYF. The J gene is TRBJ2-7, the V gene TRBV10-3, with 9 nucleotides matching TRBD1. The CDR3 is 16 residues long. From germline, CDR1 is ENHRY and CDR2 SYGVKD. Trimming at V came to 4 bases and at J to 5 bases, leaving 12 bases not matched to a gene.

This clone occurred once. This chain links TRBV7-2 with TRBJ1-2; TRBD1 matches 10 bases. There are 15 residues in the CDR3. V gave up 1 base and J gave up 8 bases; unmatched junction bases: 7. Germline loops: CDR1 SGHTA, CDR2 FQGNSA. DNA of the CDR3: TGTGCCAGCAGCTTAGTCGGGACAGGGGTTTGGGGCTACACCTTC. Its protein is CASSLVGTGVWGYTF.

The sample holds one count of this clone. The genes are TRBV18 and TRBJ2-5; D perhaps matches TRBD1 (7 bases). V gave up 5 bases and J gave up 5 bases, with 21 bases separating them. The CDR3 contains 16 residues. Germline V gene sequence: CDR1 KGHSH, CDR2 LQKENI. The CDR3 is CASSTLAAAGGETQYF. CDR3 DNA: TGTGCCAGCTCAACATTGGCCGCAGCAGGGGGGGAGACCCAGTACTTC.

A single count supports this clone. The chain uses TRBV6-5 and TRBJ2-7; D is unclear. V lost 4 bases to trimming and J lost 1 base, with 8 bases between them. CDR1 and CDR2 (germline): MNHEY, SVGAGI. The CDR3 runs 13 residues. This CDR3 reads CASSSTLSYEQYF. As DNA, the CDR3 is TGTGCCAGCAGTTCCACACTTTCCTACGAGCAGTACTTC.

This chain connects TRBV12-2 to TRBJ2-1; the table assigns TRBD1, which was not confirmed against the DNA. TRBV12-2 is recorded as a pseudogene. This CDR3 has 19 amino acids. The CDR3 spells CASRLALTHRDRVCDEQFF. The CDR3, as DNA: TGTGCAAGTCGCTTAGCACTTACCCACCGGGACAGGGTATGTGATGAGCAGTTCTTC.